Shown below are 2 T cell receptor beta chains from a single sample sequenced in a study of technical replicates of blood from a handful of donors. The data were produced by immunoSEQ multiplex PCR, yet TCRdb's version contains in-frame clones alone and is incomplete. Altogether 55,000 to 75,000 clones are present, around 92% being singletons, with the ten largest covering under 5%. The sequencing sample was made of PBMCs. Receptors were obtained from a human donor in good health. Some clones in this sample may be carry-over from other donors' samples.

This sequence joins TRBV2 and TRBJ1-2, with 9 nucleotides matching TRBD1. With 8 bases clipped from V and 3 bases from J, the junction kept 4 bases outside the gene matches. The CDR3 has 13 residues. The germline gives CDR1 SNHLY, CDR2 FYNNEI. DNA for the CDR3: TGTGCCAGCGGACAGGGGCGGGACTATGGCTACACCTTC. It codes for CASGQGRDYGYTF.

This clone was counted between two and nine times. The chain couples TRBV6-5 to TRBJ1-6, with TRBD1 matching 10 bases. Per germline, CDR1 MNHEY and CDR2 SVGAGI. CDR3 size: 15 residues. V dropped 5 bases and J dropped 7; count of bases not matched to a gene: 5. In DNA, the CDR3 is TGTGCCAGCAGTCCCCGGGACAGGGGAAATTCACCCCTCCACTTT. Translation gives CASSPRDRGNSPLHF.